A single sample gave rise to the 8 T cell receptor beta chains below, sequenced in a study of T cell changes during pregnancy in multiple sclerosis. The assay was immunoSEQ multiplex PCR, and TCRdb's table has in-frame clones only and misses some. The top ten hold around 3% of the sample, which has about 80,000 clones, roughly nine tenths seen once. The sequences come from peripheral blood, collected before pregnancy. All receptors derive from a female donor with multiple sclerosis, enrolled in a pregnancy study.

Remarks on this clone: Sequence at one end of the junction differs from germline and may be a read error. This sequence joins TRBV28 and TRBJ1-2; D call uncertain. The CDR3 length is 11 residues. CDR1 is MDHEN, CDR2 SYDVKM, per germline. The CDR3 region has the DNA TGTGCCAGCAGTGCCCCGGGTCGTTACGCCTTC. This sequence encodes CASSAPGRYAF.

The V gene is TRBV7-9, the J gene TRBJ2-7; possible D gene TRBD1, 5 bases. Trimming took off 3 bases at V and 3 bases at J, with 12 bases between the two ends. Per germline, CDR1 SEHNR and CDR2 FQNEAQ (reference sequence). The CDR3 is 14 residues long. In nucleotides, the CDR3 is TGTGCCAGCAGCTTGACAGAGCGTTACTACGAGCAGTACTTC. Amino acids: CASSLTERYYEQYF. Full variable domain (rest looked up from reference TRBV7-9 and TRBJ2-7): DTGVSQNPRHKITKRGQNVTFRCDPISEHNRLYWYRQTLGQGPEFLTYFQNEAQLEKSRLLSDRFSAERPKGSFSTLEIQRTEQGDSAMYLCASSLTERYYEQYFGPGTRLTVT.

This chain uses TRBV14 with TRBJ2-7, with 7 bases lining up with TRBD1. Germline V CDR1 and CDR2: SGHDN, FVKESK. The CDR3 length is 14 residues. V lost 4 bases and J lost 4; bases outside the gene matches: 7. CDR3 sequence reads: CASSLPGQPYEQYF. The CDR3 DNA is TGTGCCAGCAGCCTCCCGGGACAGCCTTACGAGCAGTACTTC.

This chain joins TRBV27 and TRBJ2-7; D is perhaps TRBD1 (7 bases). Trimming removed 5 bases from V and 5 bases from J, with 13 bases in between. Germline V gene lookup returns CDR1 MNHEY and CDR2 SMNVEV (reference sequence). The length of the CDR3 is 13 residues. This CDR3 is CASSADRRDEQYF. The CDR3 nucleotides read TGTGCCAGCAGTGCGGACAGGAGGGACGAGCAGTACTTC.

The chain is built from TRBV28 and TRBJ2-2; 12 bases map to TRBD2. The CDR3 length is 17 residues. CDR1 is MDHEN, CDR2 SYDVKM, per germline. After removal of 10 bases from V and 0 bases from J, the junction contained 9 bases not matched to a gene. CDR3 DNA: TGTGCCACCGGGACTAGCGGGTTGTTCGCGAACACCGGGGAGCTGTTTTTT. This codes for CATGTSGLFANTGELFF.

The CDR3 DNA is TGTGCCAGCAGACCTAGCGGAGCCGGGAACAATGAGCAGTTCTTC. This sequence encodes CASRPSGAGNNEQFF. The V call is TRBV28, the J call TRBJ2-1; 7 nucleotides agree with TRBD2. The CDR3 length is 15 residues. Germline V gene sequence: CDR1 MDHEN, CDR2 SYDVKM. V dropped 6 bases and J dropped 5; count of bases not matched to a gene: 10.

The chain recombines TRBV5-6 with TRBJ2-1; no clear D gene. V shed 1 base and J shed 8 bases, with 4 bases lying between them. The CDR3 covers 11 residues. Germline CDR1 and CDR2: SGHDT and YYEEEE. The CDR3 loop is CASSLTDEQFF. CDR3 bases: TGTGCCAGCAGCTTGACAGATGAGCAGTTCTTC.

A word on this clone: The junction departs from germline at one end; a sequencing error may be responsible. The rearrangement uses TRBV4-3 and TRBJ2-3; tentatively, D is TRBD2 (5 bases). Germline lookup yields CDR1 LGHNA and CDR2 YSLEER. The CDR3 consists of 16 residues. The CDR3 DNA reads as TGCGCCAGTAGCCAAGCAGCGGAGTCTCTCACAGATACGCAGTATTTT. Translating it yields CASSQAAESLTDTQYF.